Listed here are 8 T cell receptor beta chains from one sample, sequenced in a study of control samples from healthy donors and cancer patients (TCRdb year 2020). Receptor amplification or capture employed the immunoSEQ multiplex PCR assay. Here the immuneACCESS table is served through TCRdb, limited to in-frame sequences with V and J called. Missing clones are a known gap in these copies; in checked studies unresolved V genes cover under half, and the rest lacks a known reason. The sample table records 90,000 to 100,000 clones; 79% of these occur just once. Over 9.5% of the sample belongs to the ten largest clones. The sequencing sample was made of blood. The origin of the receptors is a woman in her twenties or thirties in good health.

The V call is TRBV27, the J call TRBJ1-1; no reliable D call. The CDR3 has 13 amino acids. The V end was cut by 5 bases, the J end by 8 bases, with 15 bases between. CDR1 is MNHEY and CDR2 is SMNVEV in the germline V gene (reference sequence). The CDR3 sequence: CASSPSGSREAFF. CDR3 bases: TGTGCCAGCAGTCCATCGGGCTCCCGGGAAGCTTTCTTT.

This clone was recorded once. This may arise from a read error, as a much more abundant clone is one base away. This chain uses TRBV23-1 with TRBJ1-2, with D possibly being TRBD1 (5 bases). TRBV23-1 is an ORF, and what it does is uncertain. CDR3 size: 16 residues. Trimming removed 5 bases at V and 1 base at J, with 17 bases between. The CDR3 DNA sequence: TGCGCCAGCAGTTATCAAGGGGACGGGAGTAACTATGGCTACACCTTC. Translation gives CASSYQGDGSNYGYTF.

The J gene is TRBJ1-4, the V gene TRBV30, with D possibly TRBD1 on 6 matching bases. Germline V CDR1 and CDR2: GTSNPN, SVGIG (reference sequence). Trimming took 0 bases from V and 8 from J, leaving 16 bases between them. The CDR3 is 15 amino acids. CDR3: CAWSVAGAVGEKLFF. CDR3 nucleotide sequence: TGTGCCTGGAGTGTGGCGGGGGCAGTGGGGGAAAAACTGTTTTTT.

The V call is TRBV19, the J call TRBJ1-5, with 7 positions matching TRBD1. J was trimmed by 4 bases and V by 4 bases; bases with no gene match: 16. The CDR3 runs 18 residues. The germline V gene encodes CDR1 LNHDA and CDR2 SQIVND (reference sequence). The CDR3 region has the DNA TGTGCCAGTAGTACCCCGGTGACAGGGAATCCCCTAAATCAGCCCCAGCATTTT. It encodes CASSTPVTGNPLNQPQHF.

The CDR3, as DNA: TGTGCCAGCAGTGGACAAGGGGAGTATGGCTACACCTTC. Its translation: CASSGQGEYGYTF. The chain couples TRBV2 to TRBJ1-2, with D perhaps TRBD1 (5 bases). Trimming removed 4 bases from V and 5 bases from J, with 11 bases in between. Germline V gene lookup returns CDR1 SNHLY and CDR2 FYNNEI. The CDR3 spans 13 residues.

The chain links TRBV2 to TRBJ2-7, with D perhaps TRBD1 or TRBD2 (5 bases each). This CDR3 has 15 amino acids. Trimming shortened V by 8 bases and J by 5 bases, and 22 bases separated the two germline ends. The germline V gene encodes CDR1 SNHLY and CDR2 FYNNEI. This CDR3 reads CASSGPKAEGNEQYF. Written as DNA, the CDR3 is TGTGCCAGCTCGGGACCCAAGGCAGAGGGGAACGAGCAGTACTTC.

The DNA for the CDR3 is TGTGCCTGGAGTCTCGGGTGGGTTGAGACCCAGTACTTC. This translates into CAWSLGWVETQYF. J is TRBJ2-5 and V is TRBV30; D remains unclear. The CDR3 contains 13 residues. Trimming removed 2 bases at V and 5 bases at J, with 12 bases between. The germline V gene has CDR1 GTSNPN and CDR2 SVGIG (reference sequence).

This chain connects TRBV7-2 to TRBJ2-5; 13 bases agree with TRBD2. Per germline, CDR1 SGHTA and CDR2 FQGNSA. The V and J ends lost 2 bases and 2 bases, in that order; junction bases with no gene match: 2. CDR3 length: 16 residues. CDR3 coding DNA: TGTGCCAGCAGCTTACCGGGACTAGCGGGGCAAGAGACCCAGTACTTC. Translating it yields CASSLPGLAGQETQYF.